These 17 T cell receptor beta chains originate from one sample sequenced in a study of cytotoxic CD8 clonotypes in ibrutinib-treated CLL. Clones were read by immunoSEQ multiplex PCR, and TCRdb kept only the in-frame ones, dropping some. The table records almost 250,000 clones, 60% to 75% of them present only once. The specimen was PBMCs, collected after 24 months of ibrutinib treatment. The receptor source for this set is a human donor with chronic lymphocytic leukemia.

This clone was observed a handful of times. One end of the junction is discordant with germline, which a read error may explain. The chain employs TRBV5-6 and TRBJ1-5, with D maybe TRBD1 (5 bases). The CDR3 length is 13 residues. The germline gives CDR1 SGHDT, CDR2 YYEEEE. The CDR3 region has the DNA TGTGCCAGCAGCTTGTTTGGGGCGGCGGGAGCTTTTTTT. Protein sequence: CASSLFGAAGAFF.

This clone was picked up a small number of times. V is TRBV29-1 and J is TRBJ2-7; 7 nucleotides align to TRBD1. J lost 3 bases, V lost 7 bases, and 6 bases had no gene match. CDR3 length: 12 residues. Per germline, CDR1 SQVTM and CDR2 ANQGSEA. The CDR3 loop is CSGLGTDYEQYF. The CDR3 DNA reads TGCAGCGGGCTTGGGACAGACTACGAGCAGTACTTC.

This clone was recorded a few times. The rearrangement uses TRBV6-5 and TRBJ2-7; D tentatively fits TRBD1 or TRBD2 (5 bases each). Germline V gives CDR1 MNHEY, CDR2 SVGAGI. The CDR3 covers 13 residues. V was shortened by 7 bases and J by 2 bases, with 12 bases between the two germline ends. The CDR3, as DNA: TGTGCCAGCACCCAGAGAGGGGCCTACGAGCAGTACTTC. Protein sequence: CASTQRGAYEQYF.

The chain links TRBV6-5 to TRBJ1-1, with 9 bases identical to TRBD1. In germline, CDR1 is MNHEY, CDR2 SVGAGI. CDR3 size: 14 residues. V trimming: 5 bases; J trimming: 4 bases; junction bases outside the gene matches: 5. The CDR3 region is CASSSPTGGTEAFF. CDR3 coding DNA: TGTGCCAGCAGTAGCCCGACAGGGGGCACTGAAGCTTTCTTT.

V and J are TRBV9 and TRBJ2-5; TRBD2 matches at 11 bases. Germline CDR1 reads SGDLS; CDR2 reads YYNGEE. The CDR3 sequence is 19 residues long. V shed 4 bases and J 5 bases; nucleotides not matched to a gene: 19. The CDR3 here is CASSTRRGLAETVIETQYF. Here the CDR3 DNA reads TGTGCCAGCAGCACACGAAGGGGACTAGCGGAGACCGTTATCGAGACCCAGTACTTC. Together with reference TRBV9 and TRBJ2-5, the CDR3 gives the full variable domain: DSGVTQTPKHLITATGQRVTLRCSPRSGDLSVYWYQQSLDQGLQFLIQYYNGEERAKGNILERFSAQQFPDLHSELNLSSLELGDSALYFCASSTRRGLAETVIETQYFGPGTRLLVL.

The chain couples TRBV15 to TRBJ1-1; D remains unclear. Per the germline V gene, CDR1 is LNHNV and CDR2 is YYDKDF (reference sequence). This CDR3 spans 14 amino acids. The V end lost 9 bases, the J end lost 1 base, and 15 bases lay between the germline ends. The CDR3 bases are TGTGCCACGGAGAAGCGGAGCGAGAACACTGAAGCTTTCTTT. Translation: CATEKRSENTEAFF.

CDR3 protein: CASRHRAWTGELFF. The CDR3, as DNA: TGTGCCAGCCGTCACAGGGCGTGGACCGGGGAGCTGTTTTTT. V usage is TRBV27 and J usage is TRBJ2-2, with D possibly matching TRBD1 (6 bases). This CDR3 is built from 14 residues. Germline V gives CDR1 MNHEY, CDR2 SMNVEV (reference sequence). Deletions cut 8 bases from V and 5 bases from J, with 15 bases between.

V is TRBV11-1 and J is TRBJ1-1, with D unresolved. V shed 2 bases and J shed 3 bases, with 10 bases lying between them. Germline V gene data show CDR1 as SGHAT and CDR2 as FQDESV (reference sequence). The length of the CDR3 is 14 residues. As DNA, the CDR3 is TGTGCCAGCAGCTTATACCCCTCGGACACTGAAGCTTTCTTT. Residues: CASSLYPSDTEAFF.

The chain is built from TRBV7-2 and TRBJ2-7; tentative D call: TRBD2 (5 bases). V lost 0 bases, J lost 6 bases, and 21 bases lay in between. CDR3 length equals 17 residues. Germline V lookup: CDR1 SGHTA, CDR2 FQGNSA. CDR3 in amino acids: CASSLALSGGWAGEQYF. CDR3 bases: TGTGCCAGCAGCTTAGCGCTGTCAGGAGGATGGGCGGGCGAGCAGTACTTC.

The DNA of the CDR3 is TGTGCCACTTCTAGGGGAGGGACAGGGGTGGTCGAGCAGTACTTC. Protein sequence: CATSRGGTGVVEQYF. The rearrangement links TRBV6-1 to TRBJ2-7; 10 bases are a match to TRBD1. The CDR3 length is 15 residues. V dropped 10 bases and J dropped 6; count of bases not matched to a gene: 15. CDR1 MNHNS and CDR2 SASEGT come from the germline V gene.

The chain combines TRBV19 with TRBJ2-4, with D unresolved. The V and J ends lost 1 base and 7 bases respectively, with 11 bases between them. Germline-derived CDR1 and CDR2 are LNHDA and SQIVND (reference sequence). CDR3 length equals 14 residues. The CDR3, as DNA: TGTGCCAGTAGTATAGCAGGTCAAAGGAACATTCAGTACTTC. It translates to CASSIAGQRNIQYF.

This chain links TRBV28 with TRBJ2-6; 7 bases fit TRBD1. Germline V lookup: CDR1 MDHEN, CDR2 SYDVKM. CDR3 length: 17 amino acids. J gave up 3 bases and V 1 base, and 6 bases lay outside the gene matches. DNA of the CDR3: TGTGCCAGCAGTTTATTAGGGACAGTTGTTGGGGCCAACGTCCTGACTTTC. This translates into CASSLLGTVVGANVLTF.

This chain connects TRBV2 to TRBJ2-3, with TRBD2 matching over 7 bases. CDR1 and CDR2 (germline): SNHLY, FYNNEI. CDR3 length equals 12 residues. The V and J ends lost 7 bases and 4 bases, in that order; junction bases with no gene match: 2. CDR3 bases: TGTGCCAGCAACGCGGGAGCAGATACGCAGTATTTT. Translated, it gives CASNAGADTQYF.

The V call is TRBV21-1, the J call TRBJ1-5. TRBV21-1 is deemed a pseudogene. CDR3 size: 15 residues. The CDR3 nucleotides are TGTGCCAGCACTGGAAACCTTTATAGCAATCAGCCCCAGCATTTT. Protein product: CASTGNLYSNQPQHF.

The rearrangement joins TRBV11-1 to TRBJ2-7, with 7 bases fitting TRBD2. The length of the CDR3 is 13 residues. V lost 3 bases to trimming and J lost 4 bases; unmatched junction nucleotides: 3. Germline loops: CDR1 SGHAT, CDR2 FQDESV (reference sequence). CDR3 nucleotide sequence: TGTGCCAGCAGCTTGACAGCGGGGTACGAGCAGTACTTC. This codes for CASSLTAGYEQYF.

The rearrangement joins TRBV4-3 to TRBJ2-2; TRBD2 aligns across 10 bases. The V segment lost 4 bases and the J segment 4 bases; nucleotides outside the gene matches: 3. The germline V gene has CDR1 LGHNA and CDR2 YSLEER. The CDR3 extends over 15 amino acids. The CDR3 DNA reads TGCGCCAGCAGCCGAGTAGCGGGAGGCACCGGGGAGCTGTTTTTT. Protein: CASSRVAGGTGELFF.

V gene TRBV11-2 combines with J gene TRBJ2-1; D remains unclear. The germline V gene has CDR1 SGHAT and CDR2 FQNNGV. This CDR3 comprises 12 residues. V was pared by 6 bases and J by 5 bases, with 8 bases between. The CDR3 reads CASSSRNNEQFF. In DNA form, the CDR3 reads TGTGCCAGCAGTTCCCGCAACAATGAGCAGTTCTTC.